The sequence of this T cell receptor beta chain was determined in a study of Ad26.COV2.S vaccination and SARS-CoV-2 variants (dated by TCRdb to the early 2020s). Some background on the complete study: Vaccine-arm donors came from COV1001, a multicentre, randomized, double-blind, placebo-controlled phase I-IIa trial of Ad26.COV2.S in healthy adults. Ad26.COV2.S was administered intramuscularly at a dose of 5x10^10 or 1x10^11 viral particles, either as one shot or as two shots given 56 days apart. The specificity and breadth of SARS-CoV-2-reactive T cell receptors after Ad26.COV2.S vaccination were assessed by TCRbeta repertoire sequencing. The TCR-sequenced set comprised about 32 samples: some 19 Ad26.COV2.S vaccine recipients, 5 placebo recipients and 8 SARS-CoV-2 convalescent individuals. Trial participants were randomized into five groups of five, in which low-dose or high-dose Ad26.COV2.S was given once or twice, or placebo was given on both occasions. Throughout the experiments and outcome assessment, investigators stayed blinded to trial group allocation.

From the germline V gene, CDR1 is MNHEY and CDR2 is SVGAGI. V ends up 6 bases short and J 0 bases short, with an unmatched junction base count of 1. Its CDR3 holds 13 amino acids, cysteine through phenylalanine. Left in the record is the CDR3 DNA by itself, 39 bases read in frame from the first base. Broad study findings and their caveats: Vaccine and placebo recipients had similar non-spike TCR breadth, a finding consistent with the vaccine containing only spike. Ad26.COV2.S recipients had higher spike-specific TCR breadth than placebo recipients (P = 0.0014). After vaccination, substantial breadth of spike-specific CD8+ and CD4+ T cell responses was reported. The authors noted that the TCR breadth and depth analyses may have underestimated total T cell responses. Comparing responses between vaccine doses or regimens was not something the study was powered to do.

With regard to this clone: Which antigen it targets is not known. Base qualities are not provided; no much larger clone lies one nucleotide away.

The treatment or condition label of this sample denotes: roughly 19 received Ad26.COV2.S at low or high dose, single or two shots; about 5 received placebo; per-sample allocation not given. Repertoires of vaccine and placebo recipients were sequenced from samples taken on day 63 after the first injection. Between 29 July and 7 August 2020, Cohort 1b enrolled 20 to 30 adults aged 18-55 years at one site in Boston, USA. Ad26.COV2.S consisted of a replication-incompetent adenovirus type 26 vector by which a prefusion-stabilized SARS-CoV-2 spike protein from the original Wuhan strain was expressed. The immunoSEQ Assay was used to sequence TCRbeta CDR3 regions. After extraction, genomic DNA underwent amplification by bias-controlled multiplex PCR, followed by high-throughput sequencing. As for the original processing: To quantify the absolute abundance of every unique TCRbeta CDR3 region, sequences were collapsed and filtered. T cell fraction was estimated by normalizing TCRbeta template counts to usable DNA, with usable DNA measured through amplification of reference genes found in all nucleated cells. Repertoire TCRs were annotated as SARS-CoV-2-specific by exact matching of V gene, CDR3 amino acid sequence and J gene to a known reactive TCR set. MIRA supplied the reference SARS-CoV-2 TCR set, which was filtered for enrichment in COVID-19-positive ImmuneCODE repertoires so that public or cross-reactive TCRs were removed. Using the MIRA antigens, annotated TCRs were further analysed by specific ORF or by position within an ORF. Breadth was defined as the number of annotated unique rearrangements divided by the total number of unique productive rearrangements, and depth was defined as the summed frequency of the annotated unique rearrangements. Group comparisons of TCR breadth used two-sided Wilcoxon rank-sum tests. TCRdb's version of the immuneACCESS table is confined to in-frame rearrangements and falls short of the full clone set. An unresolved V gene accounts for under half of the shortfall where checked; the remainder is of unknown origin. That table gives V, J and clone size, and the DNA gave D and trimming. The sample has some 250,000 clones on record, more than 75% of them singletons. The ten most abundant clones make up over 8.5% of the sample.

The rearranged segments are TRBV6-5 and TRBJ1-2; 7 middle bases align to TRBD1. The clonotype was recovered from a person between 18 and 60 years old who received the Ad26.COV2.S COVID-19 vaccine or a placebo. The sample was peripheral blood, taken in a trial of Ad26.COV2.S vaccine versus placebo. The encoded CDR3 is CASSRGSNYGYTF. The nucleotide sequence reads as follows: TGTGCCAGCAGCAGGGGGTCTAACTATGGCTACACCTTC.